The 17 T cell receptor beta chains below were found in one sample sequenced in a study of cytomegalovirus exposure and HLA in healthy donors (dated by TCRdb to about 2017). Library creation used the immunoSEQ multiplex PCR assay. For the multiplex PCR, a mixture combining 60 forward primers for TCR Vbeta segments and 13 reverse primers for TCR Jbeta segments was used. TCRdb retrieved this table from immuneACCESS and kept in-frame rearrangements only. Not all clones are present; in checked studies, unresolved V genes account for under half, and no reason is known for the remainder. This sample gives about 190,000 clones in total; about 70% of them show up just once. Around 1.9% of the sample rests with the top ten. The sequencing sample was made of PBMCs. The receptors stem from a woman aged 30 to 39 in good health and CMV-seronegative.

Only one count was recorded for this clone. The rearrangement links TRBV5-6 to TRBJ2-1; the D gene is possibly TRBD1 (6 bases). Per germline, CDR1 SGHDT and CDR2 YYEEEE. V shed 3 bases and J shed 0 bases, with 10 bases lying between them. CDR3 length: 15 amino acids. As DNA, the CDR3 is TGTGCCAGCAGCTCCCTAGGGGGCTCCTACAATGAGCAGTTCTTC. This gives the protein CASSSLGGSYNEQFF.

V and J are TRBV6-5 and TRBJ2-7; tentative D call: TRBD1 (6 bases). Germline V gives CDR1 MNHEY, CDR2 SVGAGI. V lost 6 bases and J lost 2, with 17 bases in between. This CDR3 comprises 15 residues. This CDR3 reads CASRRAGTNPYEQYF. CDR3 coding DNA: TGTGCCAGCAGGAGGGCAGGGACAAACCCCTACGAGCAGTACTTC.

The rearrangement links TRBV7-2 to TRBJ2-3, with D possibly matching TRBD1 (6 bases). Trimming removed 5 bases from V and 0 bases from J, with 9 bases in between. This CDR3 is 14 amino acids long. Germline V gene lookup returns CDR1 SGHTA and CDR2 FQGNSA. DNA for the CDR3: TGTGCCAGCAGCAAACAGGGAAGCACAGATACGCAGTATTTT. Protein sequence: CASSKQGSTDTQYF.

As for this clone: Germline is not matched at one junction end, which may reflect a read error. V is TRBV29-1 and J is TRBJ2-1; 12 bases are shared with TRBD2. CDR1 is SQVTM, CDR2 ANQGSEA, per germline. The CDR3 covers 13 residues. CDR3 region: CSDRTSGTPGELF. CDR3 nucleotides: TGCAGCGACCGGACTAGCGGGACCCCCGGGGAGCTCTTC.

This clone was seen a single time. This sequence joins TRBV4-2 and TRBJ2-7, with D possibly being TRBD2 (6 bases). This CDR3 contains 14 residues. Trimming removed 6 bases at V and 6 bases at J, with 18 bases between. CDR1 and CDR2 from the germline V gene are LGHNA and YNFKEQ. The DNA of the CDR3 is TGTGCCAGCAGTCCTCTCCGGACTACTTTCGAGCAGTACTTC. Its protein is CASSPLRTTFEQYF.

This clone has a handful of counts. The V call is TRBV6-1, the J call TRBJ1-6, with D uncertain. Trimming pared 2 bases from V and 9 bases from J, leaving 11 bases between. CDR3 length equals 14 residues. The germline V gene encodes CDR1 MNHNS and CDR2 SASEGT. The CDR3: CASSEMASGSPLHF. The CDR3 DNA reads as TGTGCCAGCAGTGAAATGGCCAGCGGTTCACCCCTCCACTTT.

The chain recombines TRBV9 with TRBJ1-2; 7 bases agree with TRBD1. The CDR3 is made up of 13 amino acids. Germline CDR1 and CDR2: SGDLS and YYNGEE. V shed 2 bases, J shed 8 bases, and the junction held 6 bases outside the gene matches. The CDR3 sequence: CASSVSRQGGYTF. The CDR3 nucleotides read TGTGCCAGCAGCGTGAGCCGACAGGGAGGCTACACCTTC.

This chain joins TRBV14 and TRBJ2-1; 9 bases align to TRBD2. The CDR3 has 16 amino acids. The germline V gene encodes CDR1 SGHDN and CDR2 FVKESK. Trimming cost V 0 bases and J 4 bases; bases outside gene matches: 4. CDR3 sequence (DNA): TGTGCCAGCAGCCAAGACTGGCGGGGGGGATACAATGAGCAGTTCTTC. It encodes CASSQDWRGGYNEQFF.

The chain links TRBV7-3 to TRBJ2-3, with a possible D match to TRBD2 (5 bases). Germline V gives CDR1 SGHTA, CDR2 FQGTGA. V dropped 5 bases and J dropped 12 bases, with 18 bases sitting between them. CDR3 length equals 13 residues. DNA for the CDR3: TGTGCCAGCAGCCCGGGGTTGAATTCGGGACAGTATTTT. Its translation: CASSPGLNSGQYF.

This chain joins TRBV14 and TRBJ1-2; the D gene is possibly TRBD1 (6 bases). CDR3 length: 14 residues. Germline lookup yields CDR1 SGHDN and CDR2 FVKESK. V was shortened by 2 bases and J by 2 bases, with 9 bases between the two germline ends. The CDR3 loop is CASSQRGQNYGYTF. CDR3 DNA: TGTGCCAGCAGCCAAAGGGGACAAAACTATGGCTACACCTTC.

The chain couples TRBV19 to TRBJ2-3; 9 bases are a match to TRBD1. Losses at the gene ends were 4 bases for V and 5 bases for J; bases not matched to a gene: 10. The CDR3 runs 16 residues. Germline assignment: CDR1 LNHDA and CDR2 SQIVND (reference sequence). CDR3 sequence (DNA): TGTGCCAGTAGTACACAGGGGGCAAAATCGGGAGATACGCAGTATTTT. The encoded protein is CASSTQGAKSGDTQYF.

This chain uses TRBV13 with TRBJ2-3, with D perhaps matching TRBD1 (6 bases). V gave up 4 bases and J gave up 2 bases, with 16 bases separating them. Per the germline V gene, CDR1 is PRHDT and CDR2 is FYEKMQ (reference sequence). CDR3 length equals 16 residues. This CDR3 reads CASSYRVQANTDTQYF. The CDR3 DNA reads TGTGCCAGCAGCTACAGGGTTCAGGCGAACACAGATACGCAGTATTTT.

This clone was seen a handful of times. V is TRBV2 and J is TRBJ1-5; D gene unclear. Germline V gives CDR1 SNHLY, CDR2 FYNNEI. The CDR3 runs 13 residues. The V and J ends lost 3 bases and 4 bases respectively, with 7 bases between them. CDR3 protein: CASSDPGNQPQHF. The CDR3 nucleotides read TGTGCCAGCAGTGACCCGGGAAATCAGCCCCAGCATTTT.

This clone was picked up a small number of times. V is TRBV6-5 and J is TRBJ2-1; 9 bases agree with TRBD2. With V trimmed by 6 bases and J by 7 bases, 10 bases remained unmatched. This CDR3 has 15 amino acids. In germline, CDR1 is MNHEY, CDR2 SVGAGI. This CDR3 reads CASRTEASGDNEQFF. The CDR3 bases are TGTGCCAGCAGGACAGAGGCTAGCGGGGATAATGAGCAGTTCTTC.

CDR3 DNA sequence: TGTGCCAGCTCACCACGGGGACAGGGATTAACTGGAAACACCATATATTTT. Its translation is CASSPRGQGLTGNTIYF. This chain links TRBV18 with TRBJ1-3, with 9 bases lining up with TRBD1. This CDR3 has 17 amino acids. Trimming removed 1 base from V and 2 bases from J; junction bases left unmatched: 6. CDR1 KGHSH and CDR2 LQKENI come from the germline V gene.

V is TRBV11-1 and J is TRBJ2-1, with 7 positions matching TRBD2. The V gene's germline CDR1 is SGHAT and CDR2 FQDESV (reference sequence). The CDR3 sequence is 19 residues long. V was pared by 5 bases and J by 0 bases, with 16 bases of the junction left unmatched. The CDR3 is CASSRDYERPRRSYNEQFF. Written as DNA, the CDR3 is TGTGCCAGCAGCAGGGACTATGAAAGGCCTCGCCGCTCCTACAATGAGCAGTTCTTC.

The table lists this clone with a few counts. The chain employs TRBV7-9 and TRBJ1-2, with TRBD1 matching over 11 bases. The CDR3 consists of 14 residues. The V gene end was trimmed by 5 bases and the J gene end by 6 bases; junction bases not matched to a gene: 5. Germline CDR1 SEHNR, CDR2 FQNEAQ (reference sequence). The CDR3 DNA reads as TGTGCCAGCAGCCGATGGACAGGGGGCAATGGCTACACCTTC. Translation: CASSRWTGGNGYTF.